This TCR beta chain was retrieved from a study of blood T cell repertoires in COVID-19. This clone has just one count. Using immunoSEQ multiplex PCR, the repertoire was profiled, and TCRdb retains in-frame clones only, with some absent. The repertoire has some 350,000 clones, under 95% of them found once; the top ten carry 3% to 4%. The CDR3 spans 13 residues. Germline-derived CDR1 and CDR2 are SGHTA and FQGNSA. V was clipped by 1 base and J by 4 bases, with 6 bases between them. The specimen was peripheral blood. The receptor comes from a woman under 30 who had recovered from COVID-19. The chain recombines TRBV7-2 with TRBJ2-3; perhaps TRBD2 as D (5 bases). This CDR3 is CASSLGGSDTQYF. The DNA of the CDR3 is TGTGCCAGCAGCTTAGGCGGGTCAGATACGCAGTATTTT. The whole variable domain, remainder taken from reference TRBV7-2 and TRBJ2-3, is GAGVSQSPSNKVTEKGKDVELRCDPISGHTALYWYRQSLGQGLEFLIYFQGNSAPDKSGLPSDRFSAERTGGSVSTLTIQRTQQEDSAVYLCASSLGGSDTQYFGPGTRLTVL.